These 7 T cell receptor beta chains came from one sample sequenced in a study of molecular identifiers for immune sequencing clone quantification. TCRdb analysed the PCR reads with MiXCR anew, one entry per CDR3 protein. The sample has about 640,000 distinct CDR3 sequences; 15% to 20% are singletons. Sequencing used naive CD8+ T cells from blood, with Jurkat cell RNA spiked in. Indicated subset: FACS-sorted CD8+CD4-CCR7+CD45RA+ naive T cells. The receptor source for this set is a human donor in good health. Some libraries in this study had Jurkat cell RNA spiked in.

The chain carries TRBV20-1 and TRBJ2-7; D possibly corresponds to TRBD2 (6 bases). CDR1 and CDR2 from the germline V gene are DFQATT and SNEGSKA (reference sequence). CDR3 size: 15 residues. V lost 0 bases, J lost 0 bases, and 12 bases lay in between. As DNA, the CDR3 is TGCAGTGCTAGAGACCTTCGGGGGAACTCCTACGAGCAGTACTTC. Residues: CSARDLRGNSYEQYF.

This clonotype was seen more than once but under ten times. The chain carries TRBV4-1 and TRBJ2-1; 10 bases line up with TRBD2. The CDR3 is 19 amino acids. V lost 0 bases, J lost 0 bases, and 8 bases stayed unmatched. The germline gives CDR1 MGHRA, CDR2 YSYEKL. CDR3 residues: CASSQEQGLAFSSYNEQFF. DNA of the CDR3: TGCGCCAGCAGCCAAGAACAGGGACTAGCGTTTAGCTCCTACAATGAGCAGTTCTTC.

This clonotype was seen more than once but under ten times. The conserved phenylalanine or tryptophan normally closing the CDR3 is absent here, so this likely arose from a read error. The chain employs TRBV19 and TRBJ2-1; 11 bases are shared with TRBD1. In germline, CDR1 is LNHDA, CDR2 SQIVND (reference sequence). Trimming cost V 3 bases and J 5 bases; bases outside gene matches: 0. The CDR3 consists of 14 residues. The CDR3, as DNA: TGTGCCAGTAGTATGGGACAGGGGGACAATGAGCAGTTCCTC. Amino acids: CASSMGQGDNEQFL.

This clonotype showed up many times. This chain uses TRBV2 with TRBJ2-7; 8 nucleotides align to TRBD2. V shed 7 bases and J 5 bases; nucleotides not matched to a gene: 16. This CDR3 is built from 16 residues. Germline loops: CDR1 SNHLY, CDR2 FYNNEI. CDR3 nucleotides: TGTGCCAGCACTATACTTGGGCGGGAGGACCAGAACGAGCAGTACTTC. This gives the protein CASTILGREDQNEQYF.

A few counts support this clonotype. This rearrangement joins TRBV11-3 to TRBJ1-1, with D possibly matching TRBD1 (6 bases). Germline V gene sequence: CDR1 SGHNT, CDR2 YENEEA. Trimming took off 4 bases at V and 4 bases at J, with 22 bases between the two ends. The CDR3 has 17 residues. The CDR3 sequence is CASSSSYGGARSTEAFF. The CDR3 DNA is TGTGCCAGCAGCTCCTCCTATGGGGGGGCGAGGAGCACTGAAGCTTTCTTT.

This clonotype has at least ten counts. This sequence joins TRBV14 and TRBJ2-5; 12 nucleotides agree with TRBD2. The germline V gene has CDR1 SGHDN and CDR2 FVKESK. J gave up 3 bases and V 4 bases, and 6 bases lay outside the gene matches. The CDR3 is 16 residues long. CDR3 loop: CASSPKGLAGKETQYF. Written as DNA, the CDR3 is TGTGCCAGCAGCCCTAAAGGACTAGCGGGAAAAGAGACCCAGTACTTC.

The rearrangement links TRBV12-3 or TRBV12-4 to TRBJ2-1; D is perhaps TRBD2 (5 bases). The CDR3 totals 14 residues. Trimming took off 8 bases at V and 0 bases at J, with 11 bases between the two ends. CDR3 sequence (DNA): TGTGCCAGCCTGCCGGGGAGCTCCTACAATGAGCAGTTCTTC. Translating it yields CASLPGSSYNEQFF.